The 20 T cell receptor beta chains below all came from one sample that was sequenced in a study of blood T cell repertoires in COVID-19. Method: immunoSEQ multiplex PCR; TCRdb's copy keeps in-frame clones and lacks some. Of 150,000 to 200,000 clones listed, around four fifths were seen once; the top ten hold around 5%. Material for sequencing was PBMCs or T cells enriched from blood (not recorded which). The receptors come from a man in his sixties or seventies who had been exposed to COVID-19.

The chain joins TRBV12-3 or TRBV12-4 to TRBJ2-7; unclear D gene. V shed 4 bases and J shed 0 bases, with 4 bases lying between them. The CDR3 spans 12 residues. CDR3 nucleotides: TGTGCCAGCAGTTCCAGCTCCTACGAGCAGTACTTC. Protein: CASSSSSYEQYF.

A single count supports this clone. V gene TRBV7-2 combines with J gene TRBJ2-5; D is unclear. Germline V lookup: CDR1 SGHTA, CDR2 FQGNSA. Trimming stripped 3 bases from V and 5 bases from J, with 10 bases between. CDR3 length: 13 amino acids. CDR3 nucleotides: TGTGCCAGCAGCTTCGCGCCCGGGGAGACCCAGTACTTC. Its protein product is CASSFAPGETQYF.

The chain couples TRBV19 to TRBJ1-2, with TRBD1 matching 9 bases. The junction had 10 bases not matched to a gene; V was cut back by 7 bases and J by 4 bases. This CDR3 has 15 residues. Germline CDR1 reads LNHDA; CDR2 reads SQIVND (reference sequence). CDR3 bases: TGTGCCAGTACCCTGGACAGGGGAGATCTCTATGGCTACACCTTC. Translating it yields CASTLDRGDLYGYTF.

The chain links TRBV3-1 (or the pseudogene TRBV3-2) to TRBJ1-6, with D maybe TRBD1 (6 bases). Germline V gene lookup returns CDR1 LGHDT and CDR2 YNNKEL (reference sequence). Trimming pared 1 base from V and 6 bases from J, leaving 10 bases between. The length of the CDR3 is 15 residues. The CDR3: CASSQAQGLNSPLHF. The CDR3 DNA follows: TGTGCCAGCAGCCAAGCACAGGGCCTTAATTCACCCCTCCACTTT.

V and J are TRBV6-5 and TRBJ2-3; D might be TRBD2 (5 bases). Germline V gives CDR1 MNHEY, CDR2 SVGAGI. With 2 bases removed from V and 2 bases from J, the gap between germline ends came to 8 bases. CDR3 length: 14 amino acids. In DNA form, the CDR3 reads TGTGCCAGCAGTTACGGAGGCGTCACAGATACGCAGTATTTT. Its translation is CASSYGGVTDTQYF.

The chain combines TRBV6-2 or TRBV6-3 with TRBJ1-2; D gene ambiguous. The germline CDR1 and CDR2 sequences are MNHEY and SVGEGT. CDR3 size: 14 residues. V shed 7 bases and J shed 2 bases, with 14 bases lying between them. The CDR3 coding sequence is TGTGCCAGCACCCCGGGGAGGCCCAACTATGGCTACACCTTC. This sequence encodes CASTPGRPNYGYTF.

V gene TRBV5-1 combines with J gene TRBJ1-2; D possibly corresponds to TRBD1 (6 bases). The CDR3 covers 13 residues. The germline V gene has CDR1 SGHRS and CDR2 YFSETQ. Trimming took off 4 bases at V and 2 bases at J, with 9 bases between the two ends. For the CDR3, the DNA is TGCGCCAGCAGCCCTACAGGGAACTATGGCTACACCTTC. It translates to CASSPTGNYGYTF. Full variable domain (remainder filled in from reference TRBV5-1 and TRBJ1-2): KAGVTQTPRYLIKTRGQQVTLSCSPISGHRSVSWYQQTPGQGLQFLFEYFSETQRNKGNFPGRFSGRQFSNSRSEMNVSTLELGDSALYLCASSPTGNYGYTFGSGTRLTVV.

This clone was counted a few times. J is TRBJ2-1 and V is TRBV19, with 7 bases fitting TRBD2. This CDR3 contains 15 residues. The V gene's germline CDR1 is LNHDA and CDR2 SQIVND (reference sequence). J was trimmed by 1 base and V by 11 bases; bases with no gene match: 11. The CDR3 loop is CAPGRTRRSYNEQFF. CDR3 in DNA: TGTGCCCCTGGAAGGACTAGGAGGTCCTACAATGAGCAGTTCTTC.

The J gene is TRBJ1-2, the V gene TRBV7-6, with D possibly TRBD1 on 5 matching bases. This CDR3 is built from 11 residues. Germline V gene lookup returns CDR1 SGHVS and CDR2 FNYEAQ. V was clipped by 1 base and J by 12 bases, with 9 bases between them. This chain's CDR3 is CASSLGGENTF. The CDR3 coding sequence is TGTGCCAGCAGCTTAGGGGGGGAGAACACCTTC.

Comments on this clone: The sample holds other DNA sequences that translate to the same CDR3. The chain carries TRBV18 and TRBJ1-2, with 8 positions matching TRBD1. The junction had 3 bases not matched to a gene; V was cut back by 3 bases and J by 6 bases. The germline CDR1 and CDR2 sequences are KGHSH and LQKENI. The CDR3 extends over 13 amino acids. The chain's CDR3 is CASSPSGGDGYTF. In nucleotides, the CDR3 is TGTGCCAGCTCACCTTCAGGGGGCGATGGCTACACCTTC.

The chain recombines TRBV5-1 with TRBJ1-2, with 7 bases matching TRBD1. The germline V gene encodes CDR1 SGHRS and CDR2 YFSETQ. There are 14 residues in the CDR3. V lost 0 bases and J lost 8; bases outside the gene matches: 7. The CDR3 is CASSLGGTVRGYTF. The CDR3 region has the DNA TGCGCCAGCAGCTTGGGGGGGACAGTGAGAGGCTACACCTTC.

The sample holds a few counts of this clone. V gene TRBV19 combines with J gene TRBJ1-1; 7 bases agree with TRBD1. This CDR3 has 15 residues. The germline V gene encodes CDR1 LNHDA and CDR2 SQIVND (reference sequence). V lost 1 base to trimming and J lost 5 bases; unmatched junction nucleotides: 7. CDR3 loop: CASSIGTGLGTEAFF. DNA for the CDR3: TGTGCCAGTAGTATAGGGACAGGTCTGGGAACTGAAGCTTTCTTT. The complete variable domain, with remaining parts taken from reference TRBV19 and TRBJ1-1, reads DGGITQSPKYLFRKEGQNVTLSCEQNLNHDAMYWYRQDPGQGLRLIYYSQIVNDFQKGDIAEGYSVSREKKESFPLTVTSAQKNPTAFYLCASSIGTGLGTEAFFGQGTRLTVV.

The count of this clone is one. The V gene is TRBV18, the J gene TRBJ2-6, with D maybe TRBD1 (6 bases). This CDR3 region has 18 residues. Germline V gene data show CDR1 as KGHSH and CDR2 as LQKENI. Trimming took 1 base from V and 0 from J, leaving 13 bases between them. As DNA, the CDR3 is TGTGCCAGCTCACCACGTATAAGGGGGACCTCTGGGGCCAACGTCCTGACTTTC. This translates into CASSPRIRGTSGANVLTF.

This clone was counted a few times. The chain employs TRBV7-9 and TRBJ1-1, with D uncertain. Germline values: CDR1 SEHNR, CDR2 FQNEAQ (reference sequence). V was cut by 5 bases and J by 8 bases, with 15 bases left in between. This CDR3 has 13 residues. The CDR3 here is CASSPDLTSEAFF. CDR3 nucleotides: TGTGCCAGCAGCCCAGACTTAACCTCCGAAGCTTTCTTT.

The CDR3 DNA is TGTGCCAGCAGCGGACAGGGGATGTCCTATAATTCACCCCTCCACTTT. It specifies CASSGQGMSYNSPLHF. The chain uses TRBV7-2 and TRBJ1-6, with 9 bases matching TRBD1. The CDR3 covers 16 residues. J gave up 1 base and V 5 bases, and 3 bases lay outside the gene matches. Germline values: CDR1 SGHTA, CDR2 FQGNSA.

The chain has TRBV28 and TRBJ1-5, with D possibly matching TRBD1 (5 bases). This CDR3 has 14 residues. Trimming took 5 bases from V and 7 from J, leaving 15 bases between them. Germline loops: CDR1 MDHEN, CDR2 SYDVKM. The CDR3 is CASSPPNRSQPQHF. The CDR3 coding sequence is TGTGCCAGCAGTCCCCCTAACAGGTCGCAGCCCCAGCATTTT.

The chain carries TRBV18 and TRBJ1-1; possible D gene TRBD1, 5 bases. Germline V gene sequence: CDR1 KGHSH, CDR2 LQKENI. The V end was cut by 5 bases, the J end by 0 bases, with 16 bases between. The CDR3 totals 16 residues. CDR3 residues: CASSFEQEALNTEAFF. The CDR3 coding sequence is TGTGCCAGCTCATTCGAACAGGAAGCCCTGAACACTGAAGCTTTCTTT.

In this sample, this clone turned up many times. The chain carries TRBV5-5 and TRBJ1-4; 8 bases agree with TRBD1. The germline gives CDR1 SGHKS, CDR2 YYEKEE (reference sequence). CDR3 length: 17 amino acids. V lost 1 base to trimming and J lost 8 bases; unmatched junction nucleotides: 13. The chain's CDR3 is CASSLTGQGGLKEKLFF. DNA of the CDR3: TGTGCCAGCAGCTTGACCGGACAGGGTGGTCTGAAGGAAAAACTGTTTTTT. Together with reference TRBV5-5 and TRBJ1-4, the CDR3 gives the full variable domain: DAGVTQSPTHLIKTRGQQVTLRCSPISGHKSVSWYQQVLGQGPQFIFQYYEKEERGRGNFPDRFSARQFPNYSSELNVNALLLGDSALYLCASSLTGQGGLKEKLFFGSGTQLSVL.

V and J are TRBV19 and TRBJ2-7, with 8 bases matching TRBD1. Trimming cost V 5 bases and J 5 bases; bases outside gene matches: 8. The CDR3 runs to 14 residues. Looked up from germline, CDR1 is LNHDA and CDR2 is SQIVND (reference sequence). CDR3 sequence (DNA): TGTGCCAGTAGTTCAGGACAGGGCACCCACGAGCAGTACTTC. Its protein product is CASSSGQGTHEQYF.

The V gene is TRBV6-2 or TRBV6-3, the J gene TRBJ1-2, with a possible D match to TRBD1 (6 bases). This CDR3 has 13 residues. The germline CDR1 and CDR2 sequences are MNHEY and SVGEGT. Trimming removed 2 bases at V and 14 bases at J, with 18 bases between. The CDR3 sequence: CASSYPGRGGNTF. The CDR3 nucleotides are TGTGCCAGCAGTTACCCCGGGAGGGGGGGAAATACCTTC.